This passage covers 16 T cell receptor beta chains from one sample sequenced in a study of CD8 T cells in Susac syndrome. Random hexamers primed reverse transcription of about 0.5 to 1 ug RNA. Via MiXCR, TCRdb re-called the immunoSEQ multiplex PCR reads, giving one row per CDR3 protein. This sample yields 150,000 to 200,000 distinct CDR3 sequences, of which approximately 90% are seen a single time; 0.065% to 0.085% belongs to the top ten. The sequenced material came from CD4+ T cells from PBMCs. Source of these receptors: a human donor in good health.

The chain carries TRBV6-1 and TRBJ1-6; TRBD1 matches 7 bases. With 7 bases clipped from V and 7 bases from J, the junction kept 13 bases outside the gene matches. This CDR3 contains 16 residues. The germline V gene has CDR1 MNHNS and CDR2 SASEGT. The CDR3 nucleotides read TGTGCCAGCACCCCTCAGGGGGACGTCTGGAATTCACCCCTCCACTTT. Translating it yields CASTPQGDVWNSPLHF.

V gene TRBV5-1 combines with J gene TRBJ2-2; 8 bases agree with TRBD1. The germline CDR1 and CDR2 sequences are SGHRS and YFSETQ. V shed 4 bases and J 6 bases; nucleotides not matched to a gene: 11. CDR3 length equals 16 residues. The CDR3 bases are TGCGCCAGCAGCCTCCTTGGACAGGGAAGATCCGGGGAGCTGTTTTTT. Encoded protein: CASSLLGQGRSGELFF.

The V call is TRBV9, the J call TRBJ1-4, with 7 bases lining up with TRBD1. Germline CDR1 is SGDLS and CDR2 is YYNGEE. After removal of 3 bases from V and 1 base from J, the junction contained 3 bases not matched to a gene. The CDR3 extends over 15 amino acids. CDR3 region: CASSAHRGTNEKLFF. DNA of the CDR3: TGTGCCAGCAGCGCACACAGGGGAACTAATGAAAAACTGTTTTTT. The variable domain in full, completed from reference TRBV9 and TRBJ1-4, reads DSGVTQTPKHLITATGQRVTLRCSPRSGDLSVYWYQQSLDQGLQFLIQYYNGEERAKGNILERFSAQQFPDLHSELNLSSLELGDSALYFCASSAHRGTNEKLFFGSGTQLSVL.

V gene TRBV5-8 combines with J gene TRBJ1-1; maybe TRBD1 (6 bases). Trimming removed 5 bases at V and 4 bases at J, with 18 bases between. Germline-derived CDR1 and CDR2 are SGHTS and YDEGEE. This CDR3 is built from 15 residues. CDR3 DNA: TGTGCCAGCAGTCAGGGGCACAGGGACGGCACTGAAGCTTTCTTT. Residues: CASSQGHRDGTEAFF.

This clonotype was recorded only once. The rearrangement uses TRBV5-1 and TRBJ2-5, with 12 positions matching TRBD2. Looked up from germline, CDR1 is SGHRS and CDR2 is YFSETQ. The junction had 6 bases not matched to a gene; V was cut back by 4 bases and J by 5 bases. The CDR3 has 15 amino acids. The CDR3 is CASSASGRDLETQYF. CDR3 nucleotides: TGCGCCAGCAGCGCTAGCGGGAGGGATTTGGAGACCCAGTACTTC. The full variable domain, its missing parts supplied by reference TRBV5-1 and TRBJ2-5, is KAGVTQTPRYLIKTRGQQVTLSCSPISGHRSVSWYQQTPGQGLQFLFEYFSETQRNKGNFPGRFSGRQFSNSRSEMNVSTLELGDSALYLCASSASGRDLETQYFGPGTRLLVL.

This clonotype was picked up one time. The chain recombines TRBV21-1 with TRBJ1-2; the D call in the table, TRBD1, was not verified against the DNA. TRBV21-1 is marked as a pseudogene. The CDR3 sequence is 14 residues long. CDR3: CASSNDRARYGYTF. Here the CDR3 DNA reads TGTGCCAGCAGCAACGACAGGGCCCGCTATGGCTACACCTTC.

The chain is built from TRBV6-2 or TRBV6-3 and TRBJ2-7, with D possibly TRBD2 on 7 matching bases. The germline V and J ends were trimmed by 8 bases and 1 base, with 12 bases remaining between them. The CDR3 runs to 13 residues. From germline, CDR1 is MNHEY and CDR2 SVGEGT. The DNA for the CDR3 is TGTGCCAGCCACAGGGAGGGATCCTACGAGCAGTACTTC. Translation gives CASHREGSYEQYF.

As DNA, the CDR3 is TGTGCCAGCAGCCAAGGCCTAGCGGGAGGGCAGACCCAGTACTTC. This codes for CASSQGLAGGQTQYF. This chain joins TRBV3-1 and TRBJ2-5, with TRBD2 matching 12 bases. Germline V gives CDR1 LGHDT, CDR2 YNNKEL (reference sequence). Trimming cost V 1 base and J 6 bases; bases outside gene matches: 3. The CDR3 is made up of 15 amino acids.

V gene TRBV5-1 combines with J gene TRBJ1-1; a possible D gene is TRBD1 (5 bases). Looked up from germline, CDR1 is SGHRS and CDR2 is YFSETQ. The V and J ends lost 3 bases and 5 bases respectively, with 14 bases between them. CDR3 length: 14 residues. The chain's CDR3 is CASSSGGGGTEAFF. In DNA form, the CDR3 reads TGCGCCAGCAGCTCCGGGGGGGGAGGGACTGAAGCTTTCTTT.

The rearrangement uses TRBV27 and TRBJ1-1; D is unclear. Germline-derived CDR1 and CDR2 are MNHEY and SMNVEV (reference sequence). CDR3 size: 11 residues. V was pared by 2 bases and J by 11 bases, with 9 bases between. For the CDR3, the DNA is TGTGCCAGCAGTTTAATACAGTTGGCTTTCTTT. Translating it yields CASSLIQLAFF.

This rearrangement joins TRBV2 to TRBJ2-1; D gene uncertain. The germline gives CDR1 SNHLY, CDR2 FYNNEI. The CDR3 is 13 residues long. V was shortened by 7 bases and J by 6 bases, with 13 bases between the two germline ends. The CDR3 DNA reads as TGTGCCAGCACTCTGGATTTTGGCAATGAGCAGTTCTTC. This encodes CASTLDFGNEQFF.

The genes are TRBV5-1 and TRBJ2-1, with 7 positions matching TRBD1. The CDR3 length is 16 residues. Germline assignment: CDR1 SGHRS and CDR2 YFSETQ. V was pared by 3 bases and J by 0 bases, with 6 bases of the junction left unmatched. The CDR3 nucleotides read TGCGCCAGCAGCTGGGGACAGATTAGCTCCTACAATGAGCAGTTCTTC. Translated: CASSWGQISSYNEQFF.

V and J are TRBV30 and TRBJ2-1; D uncertain. CDR1 and CDR2 from the germline V gene are GTSNPN and SVGIG (reference sequence). The CDR3 consists of 11 residues. V was pared by 5 bases and J by 8 bases, with 10 bases between. The CDR3 DNA follows: TGTGCCTGGGCCCGGGTCCATGAGCAGTTCTTC. Translation: CAWARVHEQFF.

This clonotype turned up a few times. This chain joins TRBV10-3 and TRBJ1-2, with TRBD1 matching 8 bases. The CDR3 totals 13 residues. Germline-derived CDR1 and CDR2 are ENHRY and SYGVKD. Germline trimming cut 2 bases from V and 6 bases from J; bases unmatched to any gene: 2. CDR3 coding DNA: TGTGCCATCAGTGAGGGACAGGGCCATGGCTACACCTTC. Protein product: CAISEGQGHGYTF.

The CDR3 is CASSLGTGGYTGELFF. In DNA form, the CDR3 reads TGCGCCAGCAGCTTGGGAACAGGGGGCTACACCGGGGAGCTGTTTTTT. The rearrangement links TRBV5-1 to TRBJ2-2; 9 bases map to TRBD1. CDR1 is SGHRS and CDR2 is YFSETQ in the germline V gene. The J segment lost 3 bases and the V segment lost 0 bases, leaving 3 bases of the junction unmatched. This CDR3 comprises 16 residues.

This clonotype was found a few times. The chain combines TRBV2 with TRBJ2-7; a weak D match, TRBD2 (5 bases). CDR1 SNHLY and CDR2 FYNNEI come from the germline V gene. The CDR3 sequence is 11 residues long. Trimming took 9 bases from V and 7 from J, leaving 13 bases between them. The CDR3 loop reads CASIYSGEQYF. The CDR3 DNA reads TGTGCCAGTATCTATTCGGGGGAGCAGTACTTC.